These T cell receptor beta chains were read from a single sample in a study of blood T cell repertoires in COVID-19. Produced via immunoSEQ multiplex PCR; TCRdb's table is partial and in-frame only. The table lists some 45,000 clones, over 75% of them singletons. The specimen was peripheral blood. The source is a human donor with active COVID-19. The donor label of this sample is uncertain. The CDR3 runs from the conserved cysteine through the conserved F or W. The order of the fields is clone size, D gene, V gene, CDR3 length, J gene, CDR3 protein, CDR3 DNA. D genes are given only for firm matches. Clone size is stated in some rows and not others, as once, few, many or a class when expanded.

-	-	TRBV7-9	13	TRBJ1-2	CASSQIGGSGYTF	TGTGCCAGCAGCCAAATAGGGGGTTCTGGCTACACCTTC
medium-sized	-	TRBV10-3	14	TRBJ2-7	CAIGGAGLSYEQYF	TGTGCCATCGGGGGGGCGGGGCTCTCCTACGAGCAGTACTTC
-	-	TRBV2	15	TRBJ2-4	CASRTARLAKNIQYF	TGTGCCAGCAGGACGGCGCGACTAGCCAAAAACATTCAGTACTTC
-	-	TRBV29-1	13	TRBJ2-7	CSVVASAPYEQYF	TGCAGCGTTGTAGCCAGCGCACCCTACGAGCAGTACTTC
-	-	TRBV11-3	13	TRBJ2-1	CASSLKGGTRQFF	TGTGCCAGCAGTTTAAAGGGGGGGACACGACAGTTCTTC
-	TRBD1	TRBV7-9	18	TRBJ1-3	CASSLDTGQGAIGNTIYF	TGTGCCAGCAGCTTAGACACGGGACAGGGGGCGATTGGAAACACCATATATTTT
-	TRBD2	TRBV6-6	15	TRBJ2-3	CASSPGRESTDTQYF	TGTGCCAGCAGTCCAGGGCGGGAGAGCACAGATACGCAGTATTTT
-	-	TRBV7-2	16	TRBJ2-1	CASSLRQASSYNEQFF	TGTGCCAGCAGCTTACGGCAGGCAAGCTCCTACAATGAGCAGTTCTTC
-	TRBD1	TRBV19	15	TRBJ1-6	CASRPRTGTNSPLHF	TGTGCCAGTAGACCCAGGACAGGGACTAATTCACCCCTCCACTTT
few	TRBD1	TRBV25-1	13	TRBJ1-6	CASSGQVNSPLHF	TGTGCCAGCAGCGGACAGGTTAATTCACCCCTCCACTTT
-	-	TRBV5-4	17	TRBJ1-3	CASSLAGGPRSGNTIYF	TGTGCCAGCAGCTTGGCCGGCGGCCCCCGCTCTGGAAACACCATATATTTT